This T cell receptor (beta chain) comes out of a study of blood T cells in healthy people across ages. Findings of the study overall: A strong correlation was found between TCR beta diversity and the percentage of naive T cells.

This clonotype was recorded only once. Its matching antigen is unknown. Using a J-beta primer mix together with a sample-barcoded 5' primer, a second PCR was run for about 6 to 12 cycles. Samples each returned at least 3 million CDR3-containing paired-end reads. TCRdb independently ran MiXCR on the 5' RACE reads; one entry per CDR3 protein. The sample has over 1.5 million distinct CDR3 sequences, 40% to 55% seen once. The ends lost 5 bases at V and 0 bases at J; junction bases unmatched: 13. The germline V gene has CDR1 DFQATT and CDR2 SNEGSKA (reference sequence). The CDR3 extends over 16 amino acids.

Sequencing input: blood. V usage is TRBV20-1 and J usage is TRBJ2-7; 7 bases match TRBD1. The TCR comes from a woman between 40 and 50 years old in good health. The CDR3: CSAPPGRGSLSYEQYF. The CDR3 region has the DNA TGCAGTGCTCCCCCGGGCAGGGGGTCACTCTCCTACGAGCAGTACTTC.